Sequencing of this TCR beta chain was carried out in a study of blood T cell repertoires in COVID-19. CDR3 length equals 19 residues. Looked up from germline, CDR1 is LGHNA and CDR2 is YSLEER. The J segment lost 8 bases and the V segment lost 0 bases, leaving 17 bases of the junction unmatched. Here immunoSEQ multiplex PCR was the method, and the copy in TCRdb shows in-frame clones only, minus some. The sample contains under 200,000 clones, approximately 80% of which appear only once. This chain links TRBV4-3 with TRBJ2-1, with 9 bases aligning to TRBD2. This receptor was taken from a woman in her fifties or sixties with acute or convalescent COVID-19. Material for sequencing was peripheral blood. In DNA, the CDR3 is TGCGCCAGCAGCCAAGATCGATTTGGCCTAGCGGGGTTCAACGATGAGCAGTTCTTC. As protein: CASSQDRFGLAGFNDEQFF.